This T cell receptor (beta chain) was captured in a study of control samples from healthy donors and cancer patients. Sequenced by immunoSEQ multiplex PCR; TCRdb stores in-frame clones only, minus some. There are 150,000 to 200,000 clones in the sample; 91% occur only once, and around 2% lies in the top ten. Germline V gives CDR1 MGHRA, CDR2 YSYEKL. The CDR3 is 14 amino acids. Trimming took 1 base from V and 5 from J, leaving 12 bases between them. Sequenced: blood. The receptor's source is a middle-aged woman in good health. This rearrangement joins TRBV4-1 to TRBJ2-7; D is unclear. CDR3: CASSQVGGSHEQYF. As DNA, the CDR3 is TGCGCCAGCAGCCAAGTCGGTGGGTCCCACGAGCAGTACTTC.